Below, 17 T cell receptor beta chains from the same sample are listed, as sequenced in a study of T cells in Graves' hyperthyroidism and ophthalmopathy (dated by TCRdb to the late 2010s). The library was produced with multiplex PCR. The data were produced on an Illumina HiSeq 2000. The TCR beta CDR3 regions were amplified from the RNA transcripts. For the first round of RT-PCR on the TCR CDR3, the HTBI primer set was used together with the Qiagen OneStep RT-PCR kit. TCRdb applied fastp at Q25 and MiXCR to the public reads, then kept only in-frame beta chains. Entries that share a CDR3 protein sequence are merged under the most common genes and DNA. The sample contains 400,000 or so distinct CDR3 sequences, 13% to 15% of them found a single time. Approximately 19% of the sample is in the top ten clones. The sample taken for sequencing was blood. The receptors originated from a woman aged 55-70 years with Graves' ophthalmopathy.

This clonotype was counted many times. CDR3 in amino acids: CASSFGTSGTDTQYF. The CDR3 coding sequence is TGTGCCAGCAGTTTTGGGACTAGCGGTACAGATACGCAGTATTTT. The chain carries TRBV12-3 or TRBV12-4 and TRBJ2-3; TRBD2 matches at 11 bases. The CDR3 covers 15 residues. Trimming cost V 3 bases and J 3 bases; bases outside gene matches: 2.

CDR3: CSVDFGNTEAFF. CDR3 coding DNA: TGCAGCGTTGACTTCGGCAACACTGAAGCTTTCTTT. This sequence joins TRBV29-1 and TRBJ1-1; D unresolved. CDR1 SQVTM and CDR2 ANQGSEA come from the germline V gene. This CDR3 has 12 residues. V lost 3 bases to trimming and J lost 2 bases, with 7 bases between them.

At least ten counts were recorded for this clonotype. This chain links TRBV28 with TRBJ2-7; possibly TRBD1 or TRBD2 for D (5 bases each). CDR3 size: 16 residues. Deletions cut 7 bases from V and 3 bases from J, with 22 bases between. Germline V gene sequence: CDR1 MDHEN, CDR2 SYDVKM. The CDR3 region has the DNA TGTGCCAGCACTCAGATGGGGACCGGGACCCACTACGAGCAGTACTTC. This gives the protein CASTQMGTGTHYEQYF.

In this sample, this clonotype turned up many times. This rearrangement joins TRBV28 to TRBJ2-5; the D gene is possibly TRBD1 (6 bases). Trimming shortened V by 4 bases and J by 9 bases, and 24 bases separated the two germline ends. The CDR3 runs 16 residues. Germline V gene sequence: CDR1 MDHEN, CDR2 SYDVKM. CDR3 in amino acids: CASSSRRDRKQDAQYF. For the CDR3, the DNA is TGTGCCAGCAGTTCACGCCGAGACAGGAAACAAGACGCCCAGTACTTC.

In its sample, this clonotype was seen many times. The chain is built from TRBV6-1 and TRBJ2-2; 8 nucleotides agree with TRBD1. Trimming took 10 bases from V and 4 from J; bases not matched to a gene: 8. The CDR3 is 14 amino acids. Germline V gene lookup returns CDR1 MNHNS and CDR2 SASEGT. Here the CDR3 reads CAIRTGKGTGELFF. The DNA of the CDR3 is TGTGCCATCAGGACAGGGAAGGGCACCGGGGAGCTGTTTTTT.

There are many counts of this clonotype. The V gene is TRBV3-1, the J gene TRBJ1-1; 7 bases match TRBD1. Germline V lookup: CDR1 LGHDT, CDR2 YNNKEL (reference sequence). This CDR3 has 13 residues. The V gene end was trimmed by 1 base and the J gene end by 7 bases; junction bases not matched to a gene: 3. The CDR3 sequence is CASSQGQGVEAFF. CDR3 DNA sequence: TGTGCCAGCAGCCAAGGGCAGGGGGTTGAAGCTTTCTTT.

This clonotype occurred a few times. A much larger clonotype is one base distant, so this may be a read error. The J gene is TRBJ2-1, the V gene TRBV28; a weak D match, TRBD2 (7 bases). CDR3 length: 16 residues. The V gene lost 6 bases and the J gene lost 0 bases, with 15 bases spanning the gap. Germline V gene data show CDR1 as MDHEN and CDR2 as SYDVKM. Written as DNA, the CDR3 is TGTGCCAGCAGGCAAGGGGGGGAGGTCTCCTACAATGAGCAGTTCTTC. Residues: CASRQGGEVSYNEQFF.

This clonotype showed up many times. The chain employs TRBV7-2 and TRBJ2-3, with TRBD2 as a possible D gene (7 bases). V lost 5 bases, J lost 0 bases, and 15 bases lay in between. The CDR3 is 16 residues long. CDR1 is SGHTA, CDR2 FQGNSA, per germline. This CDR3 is CASSPLRGGSTDTQYF. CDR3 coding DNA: TGTGCCAGCAGCCCACTGAGGGGGGGAAGCACAGATACGCAGTATTTT.

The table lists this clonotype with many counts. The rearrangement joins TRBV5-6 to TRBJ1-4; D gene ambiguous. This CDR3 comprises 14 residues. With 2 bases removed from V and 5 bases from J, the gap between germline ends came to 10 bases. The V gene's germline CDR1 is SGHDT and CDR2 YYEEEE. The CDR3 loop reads CASSFWQVNEKLFF. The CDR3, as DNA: TGTGCCAGCAGCTTCTGGCAGGTGAATGAAAAACTGTTTTTT.

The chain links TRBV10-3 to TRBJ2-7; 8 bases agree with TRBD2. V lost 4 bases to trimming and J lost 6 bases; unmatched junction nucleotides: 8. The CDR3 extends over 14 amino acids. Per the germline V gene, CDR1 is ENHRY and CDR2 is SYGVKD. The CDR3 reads CAISVSGTLSEQYF. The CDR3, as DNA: TGTGCCATCAGTGTTAGCGGGACATTGAGCGAGCAGTACTTC.

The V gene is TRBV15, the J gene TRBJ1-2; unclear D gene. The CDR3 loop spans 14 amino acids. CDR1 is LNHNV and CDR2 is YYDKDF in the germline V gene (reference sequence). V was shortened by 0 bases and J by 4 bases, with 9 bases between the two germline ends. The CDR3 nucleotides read TGTGCCACCAGCAGAGATCGGCGGGGCTATGGCTACACCTTC. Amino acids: CATSRDRRGYGYTF.

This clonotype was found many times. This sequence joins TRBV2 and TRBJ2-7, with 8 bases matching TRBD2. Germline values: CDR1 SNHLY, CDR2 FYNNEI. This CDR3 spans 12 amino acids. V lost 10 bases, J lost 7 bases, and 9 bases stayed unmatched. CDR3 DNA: TGTGCCACCCTCGGGGGGGCGGGGGAGCAGTACTTC. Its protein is CATLGGAGEQYF.

The CDR3 protein is CASSLGGRGITGELFF. The CDR3, as DNA: TGTGCCAGCAGCTTAGGAGGGAGGGGAATCACCGGGGAGCTGTTTTTT. V and J are TRBV7-9 and TRBJ2-2; 7 bases agree with TRBD2. Germline trimming cut 1 base from V and 4 bases from J; bases unmatched to any gene: 6. This CDR3 has 16 residues. The germline CDR1 and CDR2 sequences are SEHNR and FQNEAQ (reference sequence). Full variable domain (rest looked up from reference TRBV7-9 and TRBJ2-2): DTGVSQNPRHKITKRGQNVTFRCDPISEHNRLYWYRQTLGQGPEFLTYFQNEAQLEKSRLLSDRFSAERPKGSFSTLEIQRTEQGDSAMYLCASSLGGRGITGELFFGEGSRLTVL.

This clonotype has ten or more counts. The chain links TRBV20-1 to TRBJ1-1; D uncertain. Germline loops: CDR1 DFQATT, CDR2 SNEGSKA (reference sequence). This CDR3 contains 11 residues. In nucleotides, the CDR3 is TGCAGCGGACGGCTGAACACTGAAGCTTTCTTT. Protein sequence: CSGRLNTEAFF.

The CDR3 protein is CAISESPRGREKLFF. The DNA for the CDR3 is TGTGCCATCAGTGAGTCGCCGAGGGGTCGGGAAAAACTGTTTTTT. This sequence joins TRBV10-3 and TRBJ1-4; a weak D match, TRBD1 (5 bases). This CDR3 region has 15 residues. The V gene lost 0 bases and the J gene lost 8 bases, with 13 bases spanning the gap. The germline V gene has CDR1 ENHRY and CDR2 SYGVKD.

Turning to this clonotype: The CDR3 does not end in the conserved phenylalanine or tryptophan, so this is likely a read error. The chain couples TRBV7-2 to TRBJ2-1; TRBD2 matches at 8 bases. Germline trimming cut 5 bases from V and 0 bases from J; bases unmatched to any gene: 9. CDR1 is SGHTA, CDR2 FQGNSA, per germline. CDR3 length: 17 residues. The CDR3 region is CASSLRTSRSSYNEQFL. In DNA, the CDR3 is TGTGCCAGCAGCCTACGGACTAGCCGAAGCTCCTACAATGAGCAGTTCCTC.

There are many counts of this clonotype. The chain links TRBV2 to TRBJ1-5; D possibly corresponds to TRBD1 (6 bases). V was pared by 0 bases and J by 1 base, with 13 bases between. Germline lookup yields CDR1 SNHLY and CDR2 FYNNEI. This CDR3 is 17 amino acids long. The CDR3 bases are TGTGCCAGCAGTGAAGCGACAGGTCTTATAAGCAATCAGCCCCAGCATTTT. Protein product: CASSEATGLISNQPQHF.